The clone carrying this T cell receptor beta chain was detected a few times. Its matching antigen is unknown. Germline V gives CDR1 SGHTS, CDR2 YDEGEE. V lost 5 bases and J lost 2; bases outside the gene matches: 10. This CDR3 spans 15 amino acids. This sample is drawn from a study of cytomegalovirus exposure and HLA in healthy donors. On the study more broadly: Among the approximately 400 genotyped donors, 70% to 85% were placed in the Caucasian-associated ancestry cluster.

Primers included in the PCR were 60 Vbeta and 13 Jbeta primers. Assay used: immunoSEQ multiplex PCR; TCRdb lists only in-frame clones, some missing. Of about 150,000 clones in the sample, more than 75% were seen once. Study-wide points: Analyses of presence/absence relied on an assumption of roughly uniform sequencing depth across donors.

Sequenced material: PBMCs. The TCR originated in a man aged 25-40 years in good health and CMV-seropositive. The genes are TRBV5-8 and TRBJ2-7; 7 nucleotides agree with TRBD1. The CDR3 nucleotides are TGTGCCAGCAGTTCTCGGTGGGGACAGACCTACGAGCAGTACTTC. Amino acid sequence: CASSSRWGQTYEQYF.